This entry concerns a single T cell receptor beta chain. What it binds is unknown. TCRdb passed the 5' RACE reads through MiXCR, listing each CDR3 protein once. Found here are 1.5 million to 2 million distinct CDR3 sequences, 25% to 35% of them singletons; the top ten hold more than 0.25%. This entry comes from a study of identical twins. The junction had 8 bases not matched to a gene; V was cut back by 1 base and J by 5 bases. The CDR3 totals 15 residues. The germline gives CDR1 DFQATT, CDR2 SNEGSKA (reference sequence). Study-level results: Analyses of zero insertions could be partly confounded by invariant MAIT and iNKT cells.

This sequence originates from a newborn girl in good health. Sequenced sample: cord blood. The V call is TRBV20-1, the J call TRBJ2-3; 8 bases line up with TRBD2. For the CDR3, the DNA is TGCAGTGCTAGAGGTTGGGGGCGGGGGGAAGATACGCAGTATTTT. Translation: CSARGWGRGEDTQYF.